The present T cell receptor gamma chain was sequenced within a study of Vδ1+ human thymocytes. Study outcomes and limitations: Thymic TRG and TRD repertoires appeared highly polyclonal.

RNA was extracted from the cells and then reverse transcribed. CDR3 amplicons came from multiplex PCR with pooled V-gene forward and constant-region reverse primers. TCRdb re-called clones from the multiplex PCR reads using CATT. The sample consists of about 36,000 gamma-chain clones, over 20% of them appearing once. The CDR3 runs 12 residues. J gave up 8 bases and V 4 bases, and 8 bases lay outside the gene matches. Germline values: CDR1 VENAVY, CDR2 YDSYNSRV. Thymocytes were sorted as CD3+ TCRVdelta1+ TCRVdelta2- after alphabeta T cell depletion. A note on this clone: Antigen: not known.

Sample: Vdelta1+ gamma-delta thymocytes from the thymus. As for subset: FACS-sorted CD3+ TCRalphabeta- TCRVdelta1+ TCRVdelta2- thymocytes. This receptor was identified in a girl less than two years old who had congenital heart surgery. J is TRGJ1 or TRGJ2 and V is TRGV8. CDR3 sequence reads: CATWEGINKKLF. In DNA form, the CDR3 reads TGTGCCACCTGGGAGGGGATAAATAAGAAACTCTTT.